The clone carrying this T cell receptor beta chain has more than one count but fewer than ten. The data originate from a study of patients and donors after allogeneic stem cell transplantation. The germline CDR1 and CDR2 sequences are KGHSH and LQKENI. The ends lost 3 bases at V and 0 bases at J; junction bases unmatched: 6. The CDR3 loop spans 16 amino acids. TCRdb processed the RT-PCR reads anew with MiXCR; each CDR3 protein has one entry. The data hold 190,000 or so distinct CDR3 sequences, with less than 45% observed a single time. J is TRBJ1-1 and V is TRBV18; TRBD1 matches 8 bases. Material for sequencing was blood, either unsorted or a sorted T cell fraction (not recorded which). This clonotype was obtained from a human donor who was either an allogeneic HSCT recipient or a stem cell or donor lymphocyte infusion donor (not recorded which). It is not recorded whose cells these are; they may come from a transplant donor. This CDR3 reads CASSPRDRIMNTEAFF. CDR3 nucleotides: TGTGCCAGCTCACCCCGGGACAGGATCATGAACACTGAAGCTTTCTTT.